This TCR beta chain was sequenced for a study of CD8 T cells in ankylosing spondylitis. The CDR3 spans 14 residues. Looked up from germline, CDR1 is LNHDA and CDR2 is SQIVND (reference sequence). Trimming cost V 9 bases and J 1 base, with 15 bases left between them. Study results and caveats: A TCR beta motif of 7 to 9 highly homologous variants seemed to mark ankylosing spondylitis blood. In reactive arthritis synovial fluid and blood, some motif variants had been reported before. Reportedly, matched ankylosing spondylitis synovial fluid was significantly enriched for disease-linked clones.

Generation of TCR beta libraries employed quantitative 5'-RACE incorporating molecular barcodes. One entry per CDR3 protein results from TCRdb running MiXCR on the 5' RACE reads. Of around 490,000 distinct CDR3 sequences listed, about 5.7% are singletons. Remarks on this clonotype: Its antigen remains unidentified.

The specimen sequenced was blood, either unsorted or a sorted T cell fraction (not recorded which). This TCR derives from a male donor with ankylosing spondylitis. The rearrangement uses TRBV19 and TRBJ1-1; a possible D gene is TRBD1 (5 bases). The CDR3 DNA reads TGTGCCAGCGAACCCAGGGATGCGAACACTGAAGCTTTCTTT. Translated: CASEPRDANTEAFF.